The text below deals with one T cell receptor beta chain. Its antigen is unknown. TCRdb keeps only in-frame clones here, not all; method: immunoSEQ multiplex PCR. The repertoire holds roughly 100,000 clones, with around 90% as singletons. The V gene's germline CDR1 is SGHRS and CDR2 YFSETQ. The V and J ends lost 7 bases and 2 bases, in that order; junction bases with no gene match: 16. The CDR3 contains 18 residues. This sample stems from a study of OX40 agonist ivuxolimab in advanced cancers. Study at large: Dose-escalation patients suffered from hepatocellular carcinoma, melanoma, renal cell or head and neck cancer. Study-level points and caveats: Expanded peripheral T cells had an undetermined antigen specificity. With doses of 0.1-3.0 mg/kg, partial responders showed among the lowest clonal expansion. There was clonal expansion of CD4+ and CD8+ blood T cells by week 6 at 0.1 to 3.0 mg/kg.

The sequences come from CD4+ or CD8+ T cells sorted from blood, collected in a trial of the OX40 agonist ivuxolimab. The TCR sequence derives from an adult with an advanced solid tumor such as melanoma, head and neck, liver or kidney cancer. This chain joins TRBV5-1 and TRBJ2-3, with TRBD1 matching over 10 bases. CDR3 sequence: CASGRQGAVKVNTDTQYF. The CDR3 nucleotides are TGCGCCAGCGGCAGACAGGGGGCGGTTAAAGTCAACACAGATACGCAGTATTTT.